Listed below are T cell receptor beta chains from one sample, sequenced in a study of blood T cell repertoires in COVID-19. Clones were sequenced by immunoSEQ multiplex PCR, and TCRdb holds only the in-frame ones, with some missing. The data contain approximately 210,000 clones, approximately 87% of them singletons. The source material was peripheral blood. All receptors derive from a woman aged 70-85 years with acute or convalescent COVID-19. The conserved cysteine and the conserved F or W are not part of the CDR3 here. D genes are given only for firm matches.

v_gene	j_gene	d_gene	CDR3aa
TRBV20-1	TRBJ2-3	TRBD2	SASGAGGGTDTQY
TRBV12-3/TRBV12-4	TRBJ1-1	.	ASSPSDSTEAF
TRBV29-1	TRBJ2-7	.	SVAKTQGYEQY
TRBV28	TRBJ1-5	.	ASSLWGGSGNQPQH
TRBV5-1	TRBJ1-1	.	ASSLAGPTVTEAF
TRBV6-2/TRBV6-3	TRBJ1-6	.	ASSYTAGDSSPLH
TRBV28	TRBJ1-2	TRBD1	ASRQGNYGYT
TRBV6-2/TRBV6-3	TRBJ1-2	TRBD1	ASSSLDRTYGYT
TRBV18	TRBJ2-5	TRBD2	ASSLEPGLALTWETQY
TRBV11-3	TRBJ2-2	.	ASSRPGLSTGELF
TRBV7-2	TRBJ2-6	TRBD2	ASSLNLAGGSSGANVLT
TRBV28	TRBJ2-7	TRBD2	ASSSPGTSGRGSSYEQY
TRBV2	TRBJ1-1	.	ASRGKVGAF
TRBV25-1	TRBJ2-3	TRBD2	ASSDVPSGSSTDTQY
TRBV20-1	TRBJ1-5	.	SASEGVYSNQPQH
TRBV23-1	TRBJ1-2	.	ASSHDFRGGHYGYT
TRBV5-1	TRBJ1-6	TRBD1	ASSLSPDRGRSPLH
TRBV4-1	TRBJ1-1	TRBD1	ASSQAGQGVNTEAF
TRBV19	TRBJ1-2	.	ASRYAAGRDGYT
TRBV28	TRBJ1-5	.	ASSLQGDQPQH
TRBV18	TRBJ2-2	TRBD2	ASSPILAGLNTGELF
TRBV7-2	TRBJ2-3	.	ASSFDSRDTQY
TRBV28	TRBJ2-7	TRBD2	ASSPGGAVSYEQY
TRBV6-5	TRBJ2-2	.	ASSYSGRGLHGELF
TRBV7-9	TRBJ2-7	TRBD2	ASSFPSGSNYEQY
TRBV19	TRBJ1-4	.	ASHRRDPPNEKLF
TRBV5-5	TRBJ1-2	.	ASSFDTNYGYT
TRBV16	TRBJ1-5	.	ASSQAGGNQPQH
TRBV6-5	TRBJ1-2	.	ASKVPGNHGYT
TRBV12-3/TRBV12-4	TRBJ1-2	TRBD1	ASSGQGVNGYT
TRBV5-4	TRBJ1-1	.	ASSLAGGANTEAF
TRBV7-7	TRBJ2-1	TRBD2	ASSLEAGGYNEQF
TRBV7-2	TRBJ1-6	.	ASTALANNSPLH
TRBV29-1	TRBJ2-3	.	SVQANTDTQY
TRBV7-6	TRBJ1-5	.	ASSRAPNQPQH
TRBV23-1	TRBJ1-2	.	ASPRGQGRFDGYT
TRBV11-2	TRBJ1-6	.	ASSLRSLTGSPLH
TRBV7-2	TRBJ2-7	.	ASSLGGVYVYEQY
TRBV5-4	TRBJ2-7	.	ASSLLQGSIEQY
TRBV4-3	TRBJ2-1	TRBD2	ASSRLAGSPYNEQF
TRBV6-5	TRBJ2-7	TRBD1	ASSPRGTHEQY
TRBV5-5	TRBJ2-2	TRBD1	ASSLEGTANTGELF
TRBV24-1	TRBJ1-1	TRBD1	ATSDPGQGEAF
TRBV18	TRBJ1-3	TRBD1	ASSPGQRENTIY
TRBV2	TRBJ1-1	.	ASSLRGNTEAF
TRBV12-3/TRBV12-4	TRBJ2-3	.	ASSLASANTQY
TRBV28	TRBJ2-7	.	ASSFTAGVSYEQY
TRBV18	TRBJ2-5	TRBD2	ASSPLAGAQETQY